Shown below are 19 T cell receptor beta chains from a single sample sequenced in a study of control samples from healthy donors and cancer patients. TCRdb's table, derived via immunoSEQ multiplex PCR, lists solely in-frame clones and lacks some. The profile shows roughly 95,000 clones, 80% to 95% of them singletons. Sequencing used blood. These receptors all stem from a human donor in good health. The donor label of this sample is uncertain.

In its sample, this clone was seen a few times. CDR3 region: CSANVMGGLFF. CDR3 bases: TGCAGTGCTAATGTAATGGGGGGTCTGTTTTTT. The chain joins TRBV20-1 to TRBJ1-4; perhaps TRBD1 as D (5 bases). This CDR3 comprises 11 residues. Germline assignment: CDR1 DFQATT and CDR2 SNEGSKA (reference sequence). Trimming left V 4 bases short and J 14 bases short, with 14 bases between.

The rearrangement joins TRBV12-5 to TRBJ2-1, with 8 bases lining up with TRBD2. Germline V gene sequence: CDR1 LGHNT, CDR2 FRNRAP. With 4 bases clipped from V and 6 bases from J, the junction kept 5 bases outside the gene matches. The CDR3 totals 14 residues. The CDR3 bases are TGTGCTAGTGGTTCCTTAGCGGGGCTCAATGAGCAGTTCTTC. It specifies CASGSLAGLNEQFF.

Only one count was recorded for this clone. This chain connects TRBV5-1 to TRBJ1-4, with D unresolved. V shed 4 bases and J shed 5 bases, with 15 bases lying between them. The germline gives CDR1 SGHRS, CDR2 YFSETQ. The CDR3 contains 15 residues. In DNA, the CDR3 is TGCGCCAGCAGCCTCAAACCCCAGTTCAATGAAAAACTGTTTTTT. Translated: CASSLKPQFNEKLFF.

The chain is built from TRBV6-2 or TRBV6-3 and TRBJ2-7, with D possibly being TRBD2 (5 bases). Trimming removed 0 bases at V and 3 bases at J, with 6 bases between. The germline CDR1 and CDR2 sequences are MNHEY and SVGEGT. The length of the CDR3 is 13 residues. Here the CDR3 DNA reads TGTGCCAGCAGTTACTCAGGGAGCTACGAGCAGTACGTC. It specifies CASSYSGSYEQYV.

The count of this clone is one. The chain uses TRBV7-9 and TRBJ2-5; 8 bases fit TRBD1. With V trimmed by 5 bases and J by 3 bases, 5 bases remained unmatched. Per the germline V gene, CDR1 is SEHNR and CDR2 is FQNEAQ (reference sequence). This CDR3 has 14 residues. The CDR3 coding sequence is TGTGCCAGCAGCCGAGAGACAGGGGAAGAGACCCAGTACTTC. This translates into CASSRETGEETQYF.

CDR3 protein: CAWSNPGRANTEAFF. The CDR3 bases are TGTGCCTGGAGTAACCCGGGACGAGCGAACACTGAAGCTTTCTTT. The V call is TRBV30, the J call TRBJ1-1, with D tentatively TRBD1 (5 bases). The germline CDR1 and CDR2 sequences are GTSNPN and SVGIG (reference sequence). This CDR3 spans 15 amino acids. V lost 2 bases and J 1 base, leaving 14 bases between the germline ends.

The chain has TRBV6-4 and TRBJ1-5; a possible D gene is TRBD1 (5 bases). The CDR3 has 14 amino acids. V was trimmed by 2 bases and J by 6 bases, leaving 11 bases between them. Germline V gives CDR1 MRHNA, CDR2 SNTAGT. CDR3 amino acids: CASSDGGVGQPQHF. The DNA of the CDR3 is TGTGCCAGCAGTGACGGAGGGGTGGGTCAGCCCCAGCATTTT.

The chain is built from TRBV19 and TRBJ1-6, with TRBD1 identical over 10 bases. The ends lost 10 bases at V and 9 bases at J; junction bases unmatched: 12. The CDR3 runs 15 residues. Per germline, CDR1 LNHDA and CDR2 SQIVND (reference sequence). The CDR3 nucleotides are TGTGCCACCCACCCGACAGGGGGCTTAACTTCACCCCTCCACTTT. It yields the protein CATHPTGGLTSPLHF.

As concerns this clone: Other DNA sequences of this sample code for an identical CDR3. The chain links TRBV5-1 to TRBJ2-3; 11 bases map to TRBD2. The V and J ends lost 0 bases and 3 bases, in that order; junction bases with no gene match: 6. The CDR3 is 17 amino acids. Germline-derived CDR1 and CDR2 are SGHRS and YFSETQ. In nucleotides, the CDR3 is TGCGCCAGCAGCTTGGGTAGCGGGGGGGCCTCAACAGATACGCAGTATTTT. Translated, it gives CASSLGSGGASTDTQYF. Variable domain in full (rest from reference TRBV5-1 and TRBJ2-3): KAGVTQTPRYLIKTRGQQVTLSCSPISGHRSVSWYQQTPGQGLQFLFEYFSETQRNKGNFPGRFSGRQFSNSRSEMNVSTLELGDSALYLCASSLGSGGASTDTQYFGPGTRLTVL.

V usage is TRBV10-3 and J usage is TRBJ2-3, with TRBD2 identical over 11 bases. J was trimmed by 6 bases and V by 2 bases; bases with no gene match: 1. This CDR3 spans 14 amino acids. CDR1 is ENHRY and CDR2 is SYGVKD in the germline V gene. CDR3 residues: CAISETSGGDTQYF. The CDR3 DNA reads TGTGCCATCAGTGAGACTAGCGGGGGCGATACGCAGTATTTT.

V is TRBV12-3 or TRBV12-4 and J is TRBJ1-1; D uncertain. V was clipped by 6 bases and J by 5 bases, with 13 bases between them. The CDR3 runs 13 residues. CDR3 region: CASSPPGWTEAFF. The CDR3 nucleotides are TGTGCCAGCAGCCCTCCGGGATGGACTGAAGCTTTCTTT.

V usage is TRBV5-1 and J usage is TRBJ1-1; TRBD1 might be the D (6 bases). Trimming pared 4 bases from V and 3 bases from J, leaving 10 bases between. The germline V gene encodes CDR1 SGHRS and CDR2 YFSETQ. The length of the CDR3 is 13 residues. The CDR3 DNA is TGCGCCAGCAGCCTAGACAGGTACACTGAAGCTTTCTTT. Translation gives CASSLDRYTEAFF.

The rearrangement uses TRBV24-1 and TRBJ2-1, with TRBD2 as a possible D gene (6 bases). Germline CDR1 and CDR2: KGHDR and SFDVKD. V lost 5 bases and J lost 9, with 19 bases in between. The CDR3 is 15 residues long. The CDR3 sequence: CATSVPGRGSSEQFF. CDR3 in DNA: TGTGCCACCAGTGTTCCGGGGCGGGGTAGCAGTGAGCAGTTCTTC.

Comments on this clone: This CDR3 fails to terminate in the conserved phenylalanine or tryptophan, so it likely reflects a read error. The DNA is left out, because the CDR3 cannot be placed on it with certainty; the CDR3 is given as TCRdb lists it. The chain has TRBV19 and TRBJ1-6. The CDR3 is 8 residues long, ends included. The germline V gene has CDR1 LNHDA and CDR2 SQIVND (reference sequence). CDR3: CASSMASL.

The chain joins TRBV30 to TRBJ1-2, with D perhaps matching TRBD1 (6 bases). CDR3 length equals 15 residues. CDR1 and CDR2 from the germline V gene are GTSNPN and SVGIG (reference sequence). V lost 0 bases, J lost 3 bases, and 14 bases lay in between. CDR3 amino acids: CAWSVQRGGYYGYTF. The DNA for the CDR3 is TGTGCCTGGAGTGTACAGCGTGGGGGCTACTATGGCTACACCTTC.

V gene TRBV3-1 (or the pseudogene TRBV3-2) combines with J gene TRBJ2-1; TRBD2 is a possible D gene (5 bases). CDR3 length: 13 amino acids. Trimming pared 2 bases from V and 7 bases from J, leaving 9 bases between. From germline, CDR1 is LGHDT and CDR2 YNNKEL (reference sequence). CDR3: CASSQRRGNEQFF. In nucleotides, the CDR3 is TGTGCCAGCAGCCAAAGGAGAGGGAATGAGCAGTTCTTC.

The rearrangement uses TRBV28 and TRBJ1-2; 7 nucleotides match TRBD1. J lost 2 bases, V lost 5 bases, and 11 bases had no gene match. Germline CDR1 MDHEN, CDR2 SYDVKM. The CDR3 runs to 16 residues. The CDR3 bases are TGTGCCAGCAGTGTAGACCGGGACAGCTTAAACTATGGCTACACCTTC. Amino acids: CASSVDRDSLNYGYTF.

The table lists this clone with a count of one. The V gene is TRBV7-9, the J gene TRBJ1-4; D is perhaps TRBD1 (5 bases). Germline CDR1 reads SEHNR; CDR2 reads FQNEAQ (reference sequence). The CDR3 is made up of 12 amino acids. The V end was cut by 7 bases, the J end by 14 bases, with 17 bases between. This CDR3 reads CASTRWGDGLFF. DNA of the CDR3: TGTGCCAGCACCCGTTGGGGGGACGGGCTGTTTTTT.

This clone was seen a single time. The rearrangement uses TRBV24-1 and TRBJ2-7; 8 bases are shared with TRBD1. CDR1 is KGHDR, CDR2 SFDVKD, per germline. V shed 7 bases, J shed 0 bases, and the junction held 1 base outside the gene matches. This CDR3 spans 13 amino acids. DNA for the CDR3: TGTGCCACCAGGGGGACAGGCTCCTACGAGCAGTACGTC. As protein: CATRGTGSYEQYV.